A selection of T cell receptor beta chains follows, all from one sample in a study of human T cells and chemical hapten exposure. Each CDR3 protein is one row after TCRdb ran MiXCR on the RACE reads. The sample has about 120,000 distinct CDR3 sequences, around 10% seen once. Sequences were derived from whole blood, sampled in connection with sensitization to the hapten diphenylcyclopropenone (DPC). The receptors come from a woman in her fifties or sixties with alopecia areata. Some clones in this sample may be carry-over from other donors' samples. Each CDR3 is given with its conserved first and last residue. A D gene is named only where the DNA matches it firmly. The size of a clone is reported for some rows only, either as once, few or many, or as a class for expanded clones.

V gene: TRBV7-2
clone size: many
D gene: NA
J gene: TRBJ2-7
CDR3 DNA: TGTGCCAGCAGCTTCGGTCGGGAATTCGAGCAGTACTTC
CDR3 protein: CASSFGREFEQYF

V gene: TRBV12-3/TRBV12-4
clone size: many
D gene: TRBD2
J gene: TRBJ2-3
CDR3 DNA: TGTGCCAGCAGACAGCCAGCGGGGGGTGGGGATACGCAGTATTTT
CDR3 protein: CASRQPAGGGDTQYF

V gene: TRBV18
clone size: few
D gene: NA
J gene: TRBJ2-6
CDR3 DNA: TGTGCCAGCTCACCAAAGGGAGGCTCTGGGGCCAACGTCCTGACTTTC
CDR3 protein: CASSPKGGSGANVLTF

V gene: TRBV20-1
clone size: few
D gene: NA
J gene: TRBJ2-2
CDR3 DNA: TGCAGTGCTAGTCGGCTACATAACACCGGGGAGCTGTTTTTT
CDR3 protein: CSASRLHNTGELFF

V gene: TRBV20-1
clone size: few
D gene: NA
J gene: TRBJ1-6
CDR3 DNA: TGCAGTGCCCCTATGGGGGACTCCTATAATTCACCCCTCCACTTT
CDR3 protein: CSAPMGDSYNSPLHF

V gene: TRBV7-2
clone size: few
D gene: NA
J gene: TRBJ2-3
CDR3 DNA: TGTGCCAGCAGCTTAGCTAGCAAGCCAGATACGCAGTATTTT
CDR3 protein: CASSLASKPDTQYF

V gene: TRBV28
clone size: few
D gene: TRBD2
J gene: TRBJ2-7
CDR3 DNA: TGTGCCAGCAGTTCTCGGACTAGCGGAGGGTACGAGCAGTACTTC
CDR3 protein: CASSSRTSGGYEQYF

V gene: TRBV7-2
clone size: NA
D gene: NA
J gene: TRBJ1-1
CDR3 DNA: TGTGCCAGCAGCTTAATCACCTTGAACACTGAAGCTTTCTTT
CDR3 protein: CASSLITLNTEAFF

V gene: TRBV13
clone size: NA
D gene: TRBD2
J gene: TRBJ2-3
CDR3 DNA: TGTGCCAGCACCCCAGACCGACTAGCGGGGGCCCGGGGCACAGATACGCAGTATTTT
CDR3 protein: CASTPDRLAGARGTDTQYF

V gene: TRBV3-1
clone size: few
D gene: TRBD1
J gene: TRBJ1-1
CDR3 DNA: TGTGCCAGCAGCCAAGGGACAGGGTTCTTCACTGAAGCTTTCTTT
CDR3 protein: CASSQGTGFFTEAFF

V gene: TRBV6-2/TRBV6-3
clone size: many
D gene: NA
J gene: TRBJ2-5
CDR3 DNA: TGTGCCAGCAGTCCACGGGGCGAGACCCAGTACTTC
CDR3 protein: CASSPRGETQYF

V gene: TRBV20-1
clone size: many
D gene: TRBD1
J gene: TRBJ2-3
CDR3 DNA: TGCAGTGCCCAGGGGGCGGACGACCCTAGCACAGATACGCAGTATTTT
CDR3 protein: CSAQGADDPSTDTQYF

V gene: TRBV24-1
clone size: NA
D gene: NA
J gene: TRBJ2-3
CDR3 DNA: TGTGCCACCAGTGGTAACAGGGAAGATACGCAGTATTTT
CDR3 protein: CATSGNREDTQYF

V gene: TRBV6-1
clone size: NA
D gene: TRBD1
J gene: TRBJ1-4
CDR3 DNA: TGTGCTCTCTACCCGGGACAGACTAATGAAAAACTGTTTTTT
CDR3 protein: CALYPGQTNEKLFF

V gene: TRBV5-1
clone size: many
D gene: TRBD1
J gene: TRBJ2-4
CDR3 DNA: TGCGCCAGCAGCTTGGATTGGGACAGGGCCAACATTCAGTACTTC
CDR3 protein: CASSLDWDRANIQYF

V gene: TRBV25-1
clone size: few
D gene: TRBD2
J gene: TRBJ2-5
CDR3 DNA: TGTGCCAGCAGTGACCCCACTAGCGGGGCTCAAGAGACCCAGTACTTC
CDR3 protein: CASSDPTSGAQETQYF

V gene: TRBV5-1
clone size: few
D gene: NA
J gene: TRBJ1-1
CDR3 DNA: TGCGCCAGCAGCTTGGTATGGGAAGTTCACACTGAAGCTTTCTTT
CDR3 protein: CASSLVWEVHTEAFF

V gene: TRBV4-2
clone size: NA
D gene: NA
J gene: TRBJ1-4
CDR3 DNA: TGTGCCAGCAGCCAAGGAACGAGAGGGCTTCGGGAGGAAAAACTGTTTTTT
CDR3 protein: CASSQGTRGLREEKLFF

V gene: TRBV10-3
clone size: NA
D gene: NA
J gene: TRBJ1-1
CDR3 DNA: TGTGCCATCAACGGGAGAATGAACACTGAAGCTTTCTTT
CDR3 protein: CAINGRMNTEAFF

V gene: TRBV10-1
clone size: NA
D gene: TRBD2
J gene: TRBJ2-3
CDR3 DNA: TGCGCCAGCAGTGAGGGACTAGCGGGACCAGATACGCAGTATTTT
CDR3 protein: CASSEGLAGPDTQYF

V gene: TRBV28
clone size: many
D gene: NA
J gene: TRBJ2-3
CDR3 DNA: TGTGCCAGCAGTTTTGAGGGAGCAACAGATACGCAGTATTTT
CDR3 protein: CASSFEGATDTQYF

V gene: TRBV20-1
clone size: NA
D gene: NA
J gene: TRBJ1-5
CDR3 DNA: TGCAGTGCTAGCACGGGGACCGGGCAGCCCCAGCATTTT
CDR3 protein: CSASTGTGQPQHF

V gene: TRBV7-2
clone size: NA
D gene: NA
J gene: TRBJ1-1
CDR3 DNA: TGTGCCAGCAGCTTCACAGGCGGGGCTTTCTTT
CDR3 protein: CASSFTGGAFF

V gene: TRBV25-1
clone size: many
D gene: NA
J gene: TRBJ1-4
CDR3 DNA: TGTGCCACTCTAGGGGGGCGAGAAAAACTGTTTTTT
CDR3 protein: CATLGGREKLFF

V gene: TRBV7-6
clone size: few
D gene: TRBD1
J gene: TRBJ2-6
CDR3 DNA: TGTGCCAGCAGCTTATTTGACAGGGCAAGCCCCCCTCTGGGGGCCAACGTCCTGACTTTC
CDR3 protein: CASSLFDRASPPLGANVLTF

V gene: TRBV27
clone size: few
D gene: NA
J gene: TRBJ1-5
CDR3 DNA: TGTGCCAGCAGTCGGACGACAGGCAGCAATCAGCCCCAGCATTTT
CDR3 protein: CASSRTTGSNQPQHF